The 30 T cell receptor beta chains presented below share a single source sample, sequenced in a study of breast tumors, draining lymph nodes, adjacent tissues. TCRdb re-called the multiplex PCR reads through MiXCR, storing one row per CDR3 protein. The sample holds over 15,000 distinct CDR3 sequences, 52% seen once. The sample consisted of tumor-adjacent breast tissue. Every receptor here comes from a female donor with breast cancer. Some clones in this sample may be carry-over from other donors' samples.

The gene calls are TRBV28 and TRBJ2-3, with 10 bases matching TRBD2. CDR3 size: 18 residues. The ends lost 8 bases at V and 0 bases at J; junction bases unmatched: 14. Germline V lookup: CDR1 MDHEN, CDR2 SYDVKM. The CDR3 protein is CASQGTYQREGSTDTQYF. The CDR3 DNA follows: TGTGCCAGCCAAGGCACCTATCAGCGGGAGGGCAGCACAGATACGCAGTATTTT.

This rearrangement joins TRBV7-2 to TRBJ1-2; D is ambiguous. The CDR3 has 20 amino acids. The germline CDR1 and CDR2 sequences are SGHTA and FQGNSA. Trimming pared 1 base from V and 1 base from J, leaving 25 bases between. The CDR3 reads CASSLDLAHSRELCNYGYTF. CDR3 in DNA: TGTGCCAGCAGCTTAGATCTAGCGCATTCACGGGAGTTGTGTAACTATGGCTACACCTTC. The complete variable domain, with remaining parts taken from reference TRBV7-2 and TRBJ1-2, reads GAGVSQSPSNKVTEKGKDVELRCDPISGHTALYWYRQSLGQGLEFLIYFQGNSAPDKSGLPSDRFSAERTGGSVSTLTIQRTQQEDSAVYLCASSLDLAHSRELCNYGYTFGSGTRLTVV.

The gene calls are TRBV12-3 or TRBV12-4 and TRBJ2-7; TRBD2 aligns across 11 bases. This CDR3 is built from 13 residues. J gave up 5 bases and V 5 bases, and 2 bases lay outside the gene matches. Written as DNA, the CDR3 is TGTGCCAGCAGTAAACTAGCGGGAGACGAGCAGTACTTC. Its translation: CASSKLAGDEQYF.

This chain connects TRBV20-1 to TRBJ2-1; TRBD2 matches 10 bases. CDR3 length: 15 residues. Germline V gene data show CDR1 as DFQATT and CDR2 as SNEGSKA (reference sequence). V dropped 4 bases and J dropped 7; count of bases not matched to a gene: 10. CDR3 in amino acids: CSATASGSLLNEQFF. The CDR3 coding sequence is TGCAGTGCTACTGCTAGCGGGAGTCTCTTGAATGAGCAGTTCTTC.

The rearrangement joins TRBV20-1 to TRBJ2-7, with 7 bases lining up with TRBD1. The CDR3 has 16 amino acids. The V and J ends lost 4 bases and 0 bases, in that order; junction bases with no gene match: 12. The germline V gene encodes CDR1 DFQATT and CDR2 SNEGSKA (reference sequence). CDR3: CSANRGTAITSYEQYF. CDR3 coding DNA: TGCAGTGCTAACCGTGGGACAGCTATAACCTCCTACGAGCAGTACTTC.

At least ten counts were recorded for this clonotype. The chain has TRBV3-1 and TRBJ2-5; D ambiguous. Trimming shortened V by 1 base and J by 2 bases, and 8 bases separated the two germline ends. The CDR3 has 14 amino acids. CDR1 and CDR2 (germline): LGHDT, YNNKEL (reference sequence). Written as DNA, the CDR3 is TGTGCCAGCAGCCAAGTACTAAGTCAAGAGACCCAGTACTTC. Amino acid sequence: CASSQVLSQETQYF.

There are many counts of this clonotype. This may be a read error, as it is one base from a much larger clone. The V and J genes are TRBV11-3 and TRBJ2-5; TRBD1 aligns across 7 bases. Germline V gives CDR1 SGHNT, CDR2 YENEEA. This CDR3 has 15 residues. Germline trimming cut 4 bases from V and 1 base from J; bases unmatched to any gene: 6. The CDR3 reads CASSSGQAPQETQYF. The CDR3, as DNA: TGTGCCAGCAGCTCCGGACAGGCCCCCCAAGAGACCCAGTACTTC.

The rearrangement uses TRBV15 and TRBJ2-2; D is possibly TRBD2 (5 bases). In germline, CDR1 is LNHNV, CDR2 YYDKDF (reference sequence). V lost 4 bases and J lost 5, with 14 bases in between. This CDR3 is 15 amino acids long. CDR3 DNA: TGTGCCACCAGCACCAGGACTCAACTAACCGGGGAGCTGTTTTTT. Amino acids: CATSTRTQLTGELFF.

The V call is TRBV15, the J call TRBJ1-2; tentative D call: TRBD1 (6 bases). V lost 0 bases and J lost 4, with 9 bases in between. Looked up from germline, CDR1 is LNHNV and CDR2 is YYDKDF (reference sequence). This CDR3 is built from 14 residues. As DNA, the CDR3 is TGTGCCACCAGCAGAGATAAGACAGGCTATGGCTACACCTTC. It yields the protein CATSRDKTGYGYTF.

V is TRBV20-1 and J is TRBJ2-5, with a tentative D call TRBD2 (6 bases). The CDR3 totals 14 residues. Per germline, CDR1 DFQATT and CDR2 SNEGSKA (reference sequence). V shed 3 bases and J shed 5 bases, with 16 bases lying between them. CDR3 in amino acids: CSARFGGSDETQYF. The CDR3 DNA is TGCAGTGCTAGGTTTGGGGGGAGTGATGAGACCCAGTACTTC.

V usage is TRBV6-2 or TRBV6-3 and J usage is TRBJ2-1, with a possible D match to TRBD2 (6 bases). In germline, CDR1 is MNHEY, CDR2 SVGEGT. Between the trimmed V and J ends, which lost 3 bases and 5 bases, there was a span of 11 bases. The CDR3 covers 14 residues. The CDR3 coding sequence is TGTGCCAGCAGTTATGGCGGGACCCACAATGAGCAGTTCTTC. It is translated as CASSYGGTHNEQFF.

The chain recombines TRBV29-1 with TRBJ2-4; tentative D call: TRBD2 (5 bases). CDR3 size: 13 residues. Germline values: CDR1 SQVTM, CDR2 ANQGSEA. With 7 bases removed from V and 8 bases from J, the gap between germline ends came to 18 bases. The CDR3 nucleotides are TGCAGCGCTCAGCCCGGGGTTGTAGACATTCAGTACTTC. Translated, it gives CSAQPGVVDIQYF.

The gene calls are TRBV5-6 and TRBJ2-7; TRBD1 is a possible D gene (6 bases). The CDR3 has 14 residues. Per germline, CDR1 SGHDT and CDR2 YYEEEE. Trimming removed 1 base at V and 4 bases at J, with 12 bases between. In nucleotides, the CDR3 is TGTGCCAGCAGCTTGAGGGACACAGAATACGAGCAGTACTTC. Protein product: CASSLRDTEYEQYF.

The J gene is TRBJ2-5, the V gene TRBV12-3 or TRBV12-4, with 9 nucleotides matching TRBD1. The CDR3 has 14 residues. V gave up 3 bases and J gave up 5 bases; unmatched junction bases: 4. CDR3 DNA: TGTGCCAGCAGTTTGGGACAGGGATATGAGACCCAGTACTTC. Its protein product is CASSLGQGYETQYF.

This clonotype has at least ten counts. The V and J genes are TRBV5-1 and TRBJ2-3; 12 nucleotides agree with TRBD2. Germline trimming cut 0 bases from V and 6 bases from J; bases unmatched to any gene: 5. Germline CDR1 reads SGHRS; CDR2 reads YFSETQ. CDR3 length: 16 amino acids. The CDR3 DNA reads as TGCGCCAGCAGCTTGGGACTAGCGGGAGAGGGGGATACGCAGTATTTT. It is translated as CASSLGLAGEGDTQYF.

V gene TRBV7-3 combines with J gene TRBJ2-1, with 11 bases identical to TRBD2. Trimming took 5 bases from V and 12 from J; bases not matched to a gene: 9. The CDR3 sequence is 14 residues long. The germline V gene encodes CDR1 SGHTA and CDR2 FQGTGA. The CDR3 DNA follows: TGTGCCAGCAGCCACACCGGGACTAGCGGTTGGCAGTTCTTC. As protein: CASSHTGTSGWQFF.

This clonotype was found once. This is likely a read error, given that the CDR3 carries no conserved phenylalanine or tryptophan at its end. The chain uses TRBV7-3 and TRBJ2-1, with a weak D call TRBD2 (6 bases). The CDR3 has 16 residues. The germline V gene has CDR1 SGHTA and CDR2 FQGTGA. The CDR3 sequence: CASGLTHGGSYNEQFL. CDR3 coding DNA: TGTGCCAGCGGCTTAACCCACGGGGGCTCCTACAATGAGCAGTTCCTC.

This clonotype is labeled medium-sized. At one of its ends the junction is not consistent with the germline gene, which may arise from a read error. V gene TRBV24-1 combines with J gene TRBJ2-5; 11 nucleotides match TRBD2. Germline CDR1 KGHDR, CDR2 SFDVKD. The CDR3 spans 16 residues. DNA of the CDR3: TGTGCCACCAGTGATTTTACTAGCGGGAGTGAAGAGACTCAGTACTTC. It is translated as CATSDFTSGSEETQYF.

CDR3 in amino acids: CSATTGYSPLHF. The DNA of the CDR3 is TGCAGTGCTACCACGGGTTATTCACCCCTCCACTTT. This chain joins TRBV20-1 and TRBJ1-6; D uncertain. Germline values: CDR1 DFQATT, CDR2 SNEGSKA (reference sequence). This CDR3 has 12 residues. V lost 4 bases to trimming and J lost 8 bases, with 9 bases between them.

The gene calls are TRBV5-6 and TRBJ2-3; a weak D match, TRBD2 (6 bases). Trimming removed 5 bases from V and 5 bases from J, with 18 bases in between. Germline values: CDR1 SGHDT, CDR2 YYEEEE. The CDR3 sequence is 15 residues long. In DNA form, the CDR3 reads TGTGCCAGCAGGTCCCCTAGCGCAAGTGGAGATACGCAGTATTTT. Residues: CASRSPSASGDTQYF.

The chain recombines TRBV7-9 with TRBJ2-7; no clear D. CDR1 and CDR2 (germline): SEHNR, FQNEAQ (reference sequence). Trimming removed 0 bases from V and 5 bases from J, with 14 bases in between. The CDR3 runs 15 residues. CDR3 sequence: CASSLAWGIGNEQYF. The CDR3 coding sequence is TGTGCCAGCAGCTTAGCTTGGGGAATCGGAAACGAGCAGTACTTC. Full variable domain (missing parts from reference TRBV7-9 and TRBJ2-7): DTGVSQNPRHKITKRGQNVTFRCDPISEHNRLYWYRQTLGQGPEFLTYFQNEAQLEKSRLLSDRFSAERPKGSFSTLEIQRTEQGDSAMYLCASSLAWGIGNEQYFGPGTRLTVT.

The chain recombines TRBV2 with TRBJ2-7, with TRBD1 identical over 10 bases. The CDR3 has 14 amino acids. Per the germline V gene, CDR1 is SNHLY and CDR2 is FYNNEI. V shed 8 bases, J shed 3 bases, and the junction held 7 bases outside the gene matches. CDR3 sequence reads: CASARDRGCYEQYF. CDR3 sequence (DNA): TGTGCCAGCGCCCGGGACAGGGGCTGCTACGAGCAGTACTTC.

This chain links TRBV9 with TRBJ2-1, with D perhaps matching TRBD1 (6 bases). The CDR3 loop spans 14 amino acids. CDR1 is SGDLS and CDR2 is YYNGEE in the germline V gene. Trimming took off 4 bases at V and 10 bases at J, with 18 bases between the two ends. The chain's CDR3 is CASSLMGTRREQFF. In DNA form, the CDR3 reads TGTGCCAGCAGCTTAATGGGGACAAGGCGCGAGCAGTTCTTC.

This sequence joins TRBV20-1 and TRBJ2-7; TRBD2 matches 7 bases. CDR3 length: 11 amino acids. Per the germline V gene, CDR1 is DFQATT and CDR2 is SNEGSKA (reference sequence). CDR3 protein: CVVGGSYEQYF. CDR3 bases: TGCGTAGTCGGGGGGTCCTACGAGCAGTACTTC.

Comments on this clonotype: The DNA is omitted, as the CDR3 cannot be located on it reliably, and the CDR3 follows TCRdb's listing. The chain couples TRBV7-3 to TRBJ2-1; the table gives TRBD2 as D, unverified against the DNA. The CDR3 has 18 residues if both end residues are counted. Germline V gene data show CDR1 as SGHTA and CDR2 as FQGTGA. This CDR3 reads CASSFYICSAIGREDLFF.

This clonotype was counted at least ten times. The chain employs TRBV7-9 and TRBJ2-7; 16 bases are a match to TRBD2. The junction had 6 bases not matched to a gene; V was cut back by 5 bases and J by 2 bases. Germline V gene data show CDR1 as SEHNR and CDR2 as FQNEAQ (reference sequence). CDR3 length equals 17 residues. DNA of the CDR3: TGTGCCAGCAGCCACACCGGGACTAGCGGGGGGGCCTACGAGCAGTACTTC. Protein sequence: CASSHTGTSGGAYEQYF.

This clonotype was counted ten times or more. The CDR3 nucleotides read TGTGCCAGCAGCCAGGGGGCGGGCGGGAGGAGTACCGGGGAGCTGTTTTTT. It codes for CASSQGAGGRSTGELFF. J is TRBJ2-2 and V is TRBV3-1; 8 bases map to TRBD2. The CDR3 has 17 residues. V was clipped by 3 bases and J by 5 bases; unmatched bases: 11. Germline values: CDR1 LGHDT, CDR2 YNNKEL (reference sequence).

This clonotype came up many times. The chain carries TRBV18 and TRBJ2-5; possible D gene TRBD2, 5 bases. The germline V gene encodes CDR1 KGHSH and CDR2 LQKENI. V was shortened by 1 base and J by 5 bases, with 8 bases between the two germline ends. The CDR3 length is 13 residues. CDR3 coding DNA: TGTGCCAGCTCACCACATCGAGGGGAGACCCAGTACTTC. Translated: CASSPHRGETQYF.

At least ten counts were recorded for this clonotype. For the CDR3, the DNA is TGTGCCAGCAGCGTAGATGGGTCGTATGAAAAACTGTTTTTT. Amino acid sequence: CASSVDGSYEKLFF. The chain uses TRBV9 and TRBJ1-4; the D is unclear. This CDR3 is built from 14 residues. Trimming took off 0 bases at V and 6 bases at J, with 9 bases between the two ends. The germline gives CDR1 SGDLS, CDR2 YYNGEE.

This clonotype has ten or more counts. A much more abundant neighbour one base away suggests this may be a read error. This chain joins TRBV10-3 and TRBJ2-1, with D possibly TRBD2 on 6 matching bases. The CDR3 runs to 14 residues. In germline, CDR1 is ENHRY, CDR2 SYGVKD. CDR3 residues: CAISESGSGGEQLF. CDR3 nucleotides: TGTGCCATCAGTGAAAGCGGGTCCGGCGGTGAGCAGCTCTTC.